One T cell receptor (beta chain) is described in this entry. Its antigen is unidentified. This sample was included in a study of OX40 agonist ivuxolimab in advanced cancers. Study-level information: Under the entry rules, prior anti-PD-1, anti-PD-L1 or anti-CTLA-4 therapy was allowed, and approximately 40% had some.

Findings and limits, study-wide: At doses 0.1 to 3.0 mg/kg, CD4+ and CD8+ clones expanded.

Autoimmune disease history or systemic immunosuppression was exclusionary. Using immunoSEQ multiplex PCR, the repertoire was profiled, and TCRdb retains in-frame clones only, with some absent. This sample yields more than 55,000 clones, of which less than 85% are seen a single time; roughly 11% belongs to the top ten. Per germline, CDR1 SNHLY and CDR2 FYNNEI. This CDR3 has 14 amino acids. Trimming removed 1 base from V and 7 bases from J; junction bases left unmatched: 3. V is TRBV2 and J is TRBJ1-2; 10 nucleotides align to TRBD1. The sequence was collected from an adult with an advanced solid tumor such as melanoma, head and neck, liver or kidney cancer. This specimen consisted of CD4+ or CD8+ T cells sorted from blood, obtained in a trial of the OX40 agonist ivuxolimab. This chain's CDR3 is CASSEGQGAGGYTF. In nucleotides, the CDR3 is TGTGCCAGCAGTGAAGGACAGGGGGCCGGTGGCTACACCTTC.